A selection of T cell receptor beta chains follows, all from one sample in a study of T-cell reconstitution after alpha-beta-depleted transplantation in children. TCRdb passed the PCR reads through MiXCR, listing each CDR3 protein once. Of around 71,000 distinct CDR3 sequences listed, about 6.7% are singletons. The sample in question was PBMCs from the stem cell graft donor, obtained from the stem cell graft. The receptors were sampled from a human donor who donated a stem cell graft to a child with acute lymphoblastic leukemia. The CDR3 runs from the conserved cysteine through the conserved F or W. D genes are given only for firm matches. Clone sizes are given selectively: once, few, many, or a class where the clone is expanded.

D: TRBD2; J: TRBJ2-7; V: TRBV5-1; size: many; DNA: TGCGCCAGCAGCGCCCTGACTAGCGGGGGGCCGGGGGAGCAGTACTTC; CDR3: CASSALTSGGPGEQYF
D: TRBD1; J: TRBJ1-2; V: TRBV6-7; size: .; DNA: TGTGGGGACAGGGGGCCAGGCGGCTACACCTTC; CDR3: CGDRGPGGYTF
D: .; J: TRBJ1-3; V: TRBV12-3/TRBV12-4; size: few; DNA: TGTGCCAGCAGTTACGACAGGCCATTCTCTGGAAACACCATATATTTT; CDR3: CASSYDRPFSGNTIYF
D: .; J: TRBJ2-3; V: TRBV10-3; size: medium-sized; DNA: TGTGCCATCATGGGGGCCTTTAGCACAGATACGCAGTATTTT; CDR3: CAIMGAFSTDTQYF
D: .; J: TRBJ1-3; V: TRBV12-3/TRBV12-4; size: many; DNA: TGTGCCAGCAGTTTAATGTCCCCAGGAAACACCATATATTTT; CDR3: CASSLMSPGNTIYF
D: .; J: TRBJ2-1; V: TRBV5-6; size: many; DNA: TGTGCCAGCAGCCTGATAAGAGCTGATCAGCAGTTCTTC; CDR3: CASSLIRADQQFF
D: TRBD2; J: TRBJ2-7; V: TRBV19; size: many; DNA: TGTGCCAGTAGTATAGTTCCGGGAGGGCACTACGAGCAGTACTTC; CDR3: CASSIVPGGHYEQYF
D: .; J: TRBJ2-2; V: TRBV29-1; size: few; DNA: TGCAGCGTTTATGGACTCCCGAACACCGGGGAGCTGTTTTTT; CDR3: CSVYGLPNTGELFF
D: TRBD2; J: TRBJ2-1; V: TRBV20-1; size: few; DNA: TGCAGTGCTAGAGGCGCGCTAGCGGAATACAATGAGCAGTTCTTC; CDR3: CSARGALAEYNEQFF
D: .; J: TRBJ2-1; V: TRBV3-1; size: few; DNA: TGTGCCTCGTGGAAGCAGGGCCGCCGCGACAATGAGCAGTTCTTC; CDR3: CASWKQGRRDNEQFF
D: TRBD1; J: TRBJ1-1; V: TRBV11-2; size: once; DNA: TGTGCCAGCACCCCGACAGGGACCACTGAAGCTTTCTTT; CDR3: CASTPTGTTEAFF
D: TRBD2; J: TRBJ2-7; V: TRBV5-1; size: many; DNA: TGCGCCAGCAGCTTAGGGAGACGGGAGGGCCGAGACTACGAGCAGTACTTC; CDR3: CASSLGRREGRDYEQYF
D: .; J: TRBJ1-5; V: TRBV6-1; size: many; DNA: TGTGCCAGCAGTGAAGAGGGGGTGAGGGTGCCCCAGCATTTT; CDR3: CASSEEGVRVPQHF
D: .; J: TRBJ2-7; V: TRBV6-5; size: few; DNA: TGTGCCAGCAGCCGGGCAGGGAGAGAGTACGAGCAGTACTTC; CDR3: CASSRAGREYEQYF
D: .; J: TRBJ2-7; V: TRBV28; size: many; DNA: TGTGCCAGCAGTCCAGACCGGGACCTCTACGAGCAGTACTTC; CDR3: CASSPDRDLYEQYF
D: TRBD2; J: TRBJ2-7; V: TRBV20-1; size: many; DNA: TGCAGTGCTAGCCTAGCGGGAGTTTTTGCCCACGAGCAGTACTTC; CDR3: CSASLAGVFAHEQYF
D: TRBD2; J: TRBJ2-1; V: TRBV5-1; size: many; DNA: TGCGCCAGCAGCTTGGTGATAGCGGGGGCCGGGGATGAGCAGTTCTTC; CDR3: CASSLVIAGAGDEQFF